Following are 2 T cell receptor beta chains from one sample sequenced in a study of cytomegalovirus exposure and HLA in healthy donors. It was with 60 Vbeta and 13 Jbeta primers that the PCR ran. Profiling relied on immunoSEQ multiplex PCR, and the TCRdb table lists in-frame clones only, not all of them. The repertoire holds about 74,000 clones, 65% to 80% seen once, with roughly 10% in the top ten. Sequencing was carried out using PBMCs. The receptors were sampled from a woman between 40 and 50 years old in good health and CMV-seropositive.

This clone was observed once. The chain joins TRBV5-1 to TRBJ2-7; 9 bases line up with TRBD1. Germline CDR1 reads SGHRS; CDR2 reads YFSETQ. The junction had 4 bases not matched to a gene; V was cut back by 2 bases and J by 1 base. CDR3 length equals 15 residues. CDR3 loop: CASSFTGTGSYEQYF. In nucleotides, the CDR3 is TGCGCCAGCAGCTTTACCGGGACAGGGTCCTACGAGCAGTACTTC.

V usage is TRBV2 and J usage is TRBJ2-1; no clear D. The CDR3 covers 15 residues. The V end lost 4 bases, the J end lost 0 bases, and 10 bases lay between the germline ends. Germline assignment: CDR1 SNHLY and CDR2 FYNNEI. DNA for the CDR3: TGTGCCAGCAGTGTTAGCCGCGACTCCTACAATGAGCAGTTCTTC. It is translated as CASSVSRDSYNEQFF. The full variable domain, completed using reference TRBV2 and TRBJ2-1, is EPEVTQTPSHQVTQMGQEVILRCVPISNHLYFYWYRQILGQKVEFLVSFYNNEISEKSEIFDDQFSVERPDGSNFTLKIRSTKLEDSAMYFCASSVSRDSYNEQFFGPGTRLTVL.